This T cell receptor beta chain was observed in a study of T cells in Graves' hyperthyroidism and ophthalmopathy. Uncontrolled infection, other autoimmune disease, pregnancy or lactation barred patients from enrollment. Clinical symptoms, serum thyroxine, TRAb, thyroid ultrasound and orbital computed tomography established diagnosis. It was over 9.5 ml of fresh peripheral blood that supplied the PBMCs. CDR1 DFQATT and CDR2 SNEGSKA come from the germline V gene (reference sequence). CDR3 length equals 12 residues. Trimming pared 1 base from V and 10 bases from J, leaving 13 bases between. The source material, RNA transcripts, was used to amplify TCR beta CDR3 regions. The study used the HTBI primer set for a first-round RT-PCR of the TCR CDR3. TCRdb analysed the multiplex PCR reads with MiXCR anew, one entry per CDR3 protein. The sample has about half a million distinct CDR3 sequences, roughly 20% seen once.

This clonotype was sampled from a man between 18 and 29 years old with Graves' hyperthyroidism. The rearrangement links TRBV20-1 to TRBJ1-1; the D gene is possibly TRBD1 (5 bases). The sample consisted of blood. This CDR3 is CSARVLGGGAFF. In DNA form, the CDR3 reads TGCAGTGCTAGAGTTCTGGGGGGAGGAGCTTTCTTT.